The 3 T cell receptor beta chains presented below share a single source sample, sequenced in a study of shared clonotypes between healthy human individuals. Method: immunoSEQ multiplex PCR; TCRdb's copy keeps in-frame clones and lacks some. The data show around 700,000 clones, with roughly 70% seen just once and about 1.8% held by the top ten. The sequenced material came from memory CD4+ T cells sorted from blood. As to subset: CD45RA-negative fraction. The receptors derive from a woman in her twenties or thirties in good health.

This clone appeared many times. This chain joins TRBV5-4 and TRBJ1-1; D is possibly TRBD1 (6 bases). From germline, CDR1 is SGHNT and CDR2 YYREEE (reference sequence). CDR3 length equals 14 residues. V lost 3 bases and J lost 3, with 12 bases in between. The CDR3, as DNA: TGTGCCAGCAGCTGGTGGGGGGCGGACACTGAAGCTTTCTTT. Encoded protein: CASSWWGADTEAFF.

V usage is TRBV6-6 and J usage is TRBJ1-4, with TRBD1 as a possible D gene (6 bases). Trimming left V 5 bases short and J 6 bases short, with 13 bases between. Germline-derived CDR1 and CDR2 are MNHNY and SVGAGI (reference sequence). This CDR3 is 14 amino acids long. CDR3 region: CASSVQGGDEKLFF. The CDR3 DNA reads TGTGCCAGCAGTGTACAGGGCGGAGATGAAAAACTGTTTTTT.

This chain uses TRBV28 with TRBJ2-2; 13 nucleotides align to TRBD2. This CDR3 spans 19 amino acids. Trimming at V came to 6 bases and at J to 3 bases, leaving 13 bases not matched to a gene. Germline V gene sequence: CDR1 MDHEN, CDR2 SYDVKM. CDR3 sequence: CASSAITGLAGSYTGELFF. The CDR3 DNA follows: TGTGCCAGCAGCGCGATCACGGGACTAGCGGGATCTTACACCGGGGAGCTGTTTTTT.